The clone carrying this T cell receptor (beta chain) was picked up a small number of times. Its antigen is unknown. These data come from a study of identical twins. General study findings and limits: Invariant cells of the MAIT and iNKT types might have partly distorted the zero-insertion analyses. Insertion counts were lower in abundant cord blood beta clonotypes, a trend that memory repertoires did not show. Models predicted too little out-of-frame TCR alpha sharing in monozygotic twins.

TCRdb fed the 5' RACE reads into MiXCR, producing one record per CDR3 protein. The sample has hundreds of thousands of distinct CDR3 sequences, approximately 8% seen once. Looked up from germline, CDR1 is DFQATT and CDR2 is SNEGSKA (reference sequence). The CDR3 runs 16 residues. Unmatched junction bases numbered 10, after V lost 5 bases and J lost 1 base. The sample was also linked to a second study, of yellow fever vaccine responses in identical twins.

The source of this sequence is a woman aged 18-29 years in good health. V usage is TRBV20-1 and J usage is TRBJ2-3; 9 nucleotides agree with TRBD2. Sequenced sample: memory (CD45RO+) T cells sorted from blood. CDR3 nucleotide sequence: TGCAGTGCTCCTAATCGGCTAGCGGGGCGCACAGATACGCAGTATTTT. The encoded protein is CSAPNRLAGRTDTQYF.